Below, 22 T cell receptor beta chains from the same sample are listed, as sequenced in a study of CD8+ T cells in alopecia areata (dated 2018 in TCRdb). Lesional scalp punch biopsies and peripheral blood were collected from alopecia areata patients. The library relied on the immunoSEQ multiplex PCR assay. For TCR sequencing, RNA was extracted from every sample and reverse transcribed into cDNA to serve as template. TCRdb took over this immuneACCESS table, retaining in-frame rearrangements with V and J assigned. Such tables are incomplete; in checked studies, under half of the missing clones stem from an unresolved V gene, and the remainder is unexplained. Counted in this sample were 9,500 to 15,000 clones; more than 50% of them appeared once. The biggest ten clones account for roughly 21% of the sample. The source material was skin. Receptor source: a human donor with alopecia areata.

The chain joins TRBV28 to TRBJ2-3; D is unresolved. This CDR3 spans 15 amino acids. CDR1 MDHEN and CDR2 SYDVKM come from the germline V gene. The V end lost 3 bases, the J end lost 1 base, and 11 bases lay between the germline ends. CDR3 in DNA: TGTGCCAGCAGTTTCTCACGGCCCGGCACAGATACGCAGTATTTT. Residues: CASSFSRPGTDTQYF.

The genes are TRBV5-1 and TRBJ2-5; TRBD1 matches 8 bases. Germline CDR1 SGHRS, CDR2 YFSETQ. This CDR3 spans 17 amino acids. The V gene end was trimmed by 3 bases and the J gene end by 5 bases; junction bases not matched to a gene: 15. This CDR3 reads CASSSSRGAGGAETQYF. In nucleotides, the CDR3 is TGCGCCAGCAGCTCCTCACGGGGAGCAGGGGGCGCGGAGACCCAGTACTTC.

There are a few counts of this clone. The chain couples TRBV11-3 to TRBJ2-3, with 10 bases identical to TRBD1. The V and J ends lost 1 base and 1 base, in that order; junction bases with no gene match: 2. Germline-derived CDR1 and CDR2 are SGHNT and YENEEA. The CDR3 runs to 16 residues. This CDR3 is CASSLGGTGGTDTQYF. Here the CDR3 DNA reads TGTGCCAGCAGCTTAGGCGGGACAGGGGGCACAGATACGCAGTATTTT.

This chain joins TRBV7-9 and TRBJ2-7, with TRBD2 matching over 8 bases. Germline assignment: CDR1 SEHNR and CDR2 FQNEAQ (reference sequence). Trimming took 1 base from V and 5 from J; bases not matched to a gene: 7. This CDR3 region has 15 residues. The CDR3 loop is CASSLEASGSHEQYF. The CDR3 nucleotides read TGTGCCAGCAGCTTAGAGGCTAGCGGGTCCCACGAGCAGTACTTC. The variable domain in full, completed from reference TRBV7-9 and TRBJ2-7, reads DTGVSQNPRHKITKRGQNVTFRCDPISEHNRLYWYRQTLGQGPEFLTYFQNEAQLEKSRLLSDRFSAERPKGSFSTLEIQRTEQGDSAMYLCASSLEASGSHEQYFGPGTRLTVT.

The CDR3 DNA is TGTGCCAGCAGCCGTGATCAAGAGACCCAGTACTTC. Its translation is CASSRDQETQYF. V gene TRBV7-8 combines with J gene TRBJ2-5; no definite D call. This CDR3 is built from 12 residues. V was cut by 5 bases and J by 2 bases, with 6 bases left in between. Germline V gene lookup returns CDR1 SGHVS and CDR2 FQNEAQ.

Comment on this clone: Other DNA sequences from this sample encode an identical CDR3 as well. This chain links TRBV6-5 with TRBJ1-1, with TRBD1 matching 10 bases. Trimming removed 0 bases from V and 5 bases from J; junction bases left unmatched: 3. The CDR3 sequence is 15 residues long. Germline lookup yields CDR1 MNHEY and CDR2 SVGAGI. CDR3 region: CASSYSWTGGTEAFF. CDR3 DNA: TGTGCCAGCAGTTACTCGTGGACAGGGGGAACTGAAGCTTTCTTT.

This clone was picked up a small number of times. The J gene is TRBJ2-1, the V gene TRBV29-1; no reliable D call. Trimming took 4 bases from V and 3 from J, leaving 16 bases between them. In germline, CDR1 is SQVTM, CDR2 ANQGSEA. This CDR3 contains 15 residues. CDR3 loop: CSVGMFQWRYNEQFF. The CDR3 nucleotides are TGCAGCGTTGGTATGTTCCAATGGCGCTACAATGAGCAGTTCTTC.

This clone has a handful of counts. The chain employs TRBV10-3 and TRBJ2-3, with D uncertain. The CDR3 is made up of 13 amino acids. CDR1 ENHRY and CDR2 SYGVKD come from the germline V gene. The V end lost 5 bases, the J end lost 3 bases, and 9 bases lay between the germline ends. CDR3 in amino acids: CAISRVITDTQYF. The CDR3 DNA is TGTGCCATCAGTAGAGTTATAACAGATACGCAGTATTTT.

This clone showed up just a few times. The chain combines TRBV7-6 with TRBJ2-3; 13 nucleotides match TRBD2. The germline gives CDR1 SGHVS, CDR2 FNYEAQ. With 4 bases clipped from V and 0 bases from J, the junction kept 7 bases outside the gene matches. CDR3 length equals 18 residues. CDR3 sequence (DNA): TGTGCCAGCAGCTCCGGGACTAGCGGGATAACTAGCACAGATACGCAGTATTTT. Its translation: CASSSGTSGITSTDTQYF.

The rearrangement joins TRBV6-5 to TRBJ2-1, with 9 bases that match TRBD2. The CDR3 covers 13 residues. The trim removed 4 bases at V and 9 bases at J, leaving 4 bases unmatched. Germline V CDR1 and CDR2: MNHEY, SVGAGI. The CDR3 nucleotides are TGTGCCAGCAGTTTTGCGGGGGGGGGTGAGCAGTTCTTC. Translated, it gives CASSFAGGGEQFF.

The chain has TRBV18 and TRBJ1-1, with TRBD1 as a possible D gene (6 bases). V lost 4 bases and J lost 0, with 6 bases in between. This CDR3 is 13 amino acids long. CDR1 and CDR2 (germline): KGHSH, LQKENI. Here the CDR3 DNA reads TGTGCCAGCTCACAGGGGGTGAACACTGAAGCTTTCTTT. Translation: CASSQGVNTEAFF.

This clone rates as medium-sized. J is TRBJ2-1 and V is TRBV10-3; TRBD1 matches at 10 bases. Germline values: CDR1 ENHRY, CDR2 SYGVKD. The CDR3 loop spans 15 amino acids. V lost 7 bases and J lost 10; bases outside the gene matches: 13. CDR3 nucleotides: TGTGCCATCAAGACCTCGGGACAGGGGAGTGGGGAGCAGTTCTTC. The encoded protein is CAIKTSGQGSGEQFF.

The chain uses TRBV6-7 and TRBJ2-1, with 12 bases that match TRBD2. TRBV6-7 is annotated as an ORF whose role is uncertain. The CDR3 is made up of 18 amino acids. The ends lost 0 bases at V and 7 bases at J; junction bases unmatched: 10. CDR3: CASSYSVSGLAGPNEQFF. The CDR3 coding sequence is TGTGCCAGCAGTTACTCAGTTTCCGGACTAGCGGGACCTAATGAGCAGTTCTTC.

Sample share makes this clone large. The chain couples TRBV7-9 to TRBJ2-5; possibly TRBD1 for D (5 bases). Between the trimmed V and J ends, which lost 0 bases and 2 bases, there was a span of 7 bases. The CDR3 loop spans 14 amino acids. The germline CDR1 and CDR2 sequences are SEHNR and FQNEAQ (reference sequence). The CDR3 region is CASSLAQGQETQYF. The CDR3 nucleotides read TGTGCCAGCAGCTTAGCGCAGGGACAAGAGACCCAGTACTTC.

CDR3 residues: CASSGSGLASGNTIYF. The CDR3 DNA reads TGTGCCAGCAGCGGCTCAGGGCTCGCCTCTGGAAACACCATATATTTT. The V call is TRBV9, the J call TRBJ1-3, with TRBD1 as a possible D gene (5 bases). Germline loops: CDR1 SGDLS, CDR2 YYNGEE. Trimming removed 3 bases from V and 0 bases from J, with 13 bases in between. This CDR3 is built from 16 residues.

The CDR3 DNA follows: TGTGCCAGCAGCGTAGTGGCGGGCACTAGCACAGATACGCAGTATTTT. Protein product: CASSVVAGTSTDTQYF. J is TRBJ2-3 and V is TRBV9, with a weak D call TRBD2 (5 bases). CDR1 and CDR2 from the germline V gene are SGDLS and YYNGEE. The CDR3 runs to 16 residues. Trimming took 0 bases from V and 0 from J, leaving 11 bases between them.

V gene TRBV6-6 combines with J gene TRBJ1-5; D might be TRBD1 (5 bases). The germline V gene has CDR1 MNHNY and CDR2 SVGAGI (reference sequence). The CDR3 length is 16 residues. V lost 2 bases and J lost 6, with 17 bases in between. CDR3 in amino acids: CASSYGAGGGGQPQHF. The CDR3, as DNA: TGTGCCAGCAGTTACGGAGCGGGTGGGGGGGGTCAGCCCCAGCATTTT.

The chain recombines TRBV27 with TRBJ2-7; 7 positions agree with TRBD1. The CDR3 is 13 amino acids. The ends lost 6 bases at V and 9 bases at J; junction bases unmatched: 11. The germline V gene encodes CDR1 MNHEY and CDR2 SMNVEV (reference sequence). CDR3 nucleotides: TGTGCCAGCAGGGGTACAGGGGTCTTGAGGCAGTACTTC. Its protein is CASRGTGVLRQYF.

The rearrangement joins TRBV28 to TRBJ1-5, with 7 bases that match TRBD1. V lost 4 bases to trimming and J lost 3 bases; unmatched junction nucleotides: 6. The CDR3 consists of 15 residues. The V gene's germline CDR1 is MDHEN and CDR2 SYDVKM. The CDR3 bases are TGTGCCAGCAGTTCATATACAGGGGCCAATCAGCCCCAGCATTTT. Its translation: CASSSYTGANQPQHF.

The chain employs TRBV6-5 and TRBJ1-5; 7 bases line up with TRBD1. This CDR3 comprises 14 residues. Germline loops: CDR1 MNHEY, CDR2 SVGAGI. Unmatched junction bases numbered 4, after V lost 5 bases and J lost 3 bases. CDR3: CASSTTGNNQPQHF. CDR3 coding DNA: TGTGCCAGCAGTACGACAGGGAACAATCAGCCCCAGCATTTT.

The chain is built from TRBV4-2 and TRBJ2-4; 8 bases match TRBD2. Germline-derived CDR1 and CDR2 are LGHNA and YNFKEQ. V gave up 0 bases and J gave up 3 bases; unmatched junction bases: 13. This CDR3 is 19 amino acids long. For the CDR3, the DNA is TGTGCCAGCAGCCAAGAATTTTTGCGGGGACTAGATGTCAAAAACATTCAGTACTTC. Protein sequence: CASSQEFLRGLDVKNIQYF.

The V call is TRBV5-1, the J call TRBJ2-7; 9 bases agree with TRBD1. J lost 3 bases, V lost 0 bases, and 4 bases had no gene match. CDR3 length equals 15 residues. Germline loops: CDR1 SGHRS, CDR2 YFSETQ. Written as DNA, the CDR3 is TGCGCCAGCAGCTTGGGGACAGGGGATCTCTACGAGCAGTACTTC. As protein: CASSLGTGDLYEQYF.